The rows below give T cell receptor beta chains drawn from one sample of a study of blood T cell repertoires in COVID-19. TCRdb's table, derived via immunoSEQ multiplex PCR, lists solely in-frame clones and lacks some. The sample carries roughly 140,000 clones, more than 65% recorded once. Sample: peripheral blood. These receptors were obtained from a woman aged 50 to 65 with acute or convalescent COVID-19. Both conserved end residues are part of each CDR3. The D gene is left open where the match is weak. The size field is filled for only some rows; it gives once, few, many or a size class.

clone_size | j_call | d_call | v_call | cdr3_aa | cdr3_nt
. | TRBJ2-4 | TRBD1 | TRBV9 | CASSVGVDRGDIQYF | TGTGCCAGCAGCGTAGGGGTGGACAGGGGTGACATTCAGTACTTC
. | TRBJ2-7 | TRBD2 | TRBV19 | CASSRTSASYEQYF | TGTGCCAGTAGTAGGACTAGCGCCTCCTACGAGCAGTACTTC
. | TRBJ1-1 | . | TRBV7-6 | CASSSLRSTEAFF | TGTGCCAGCAGTTCTCTACGGTCAACTGAAGCTTTCTTT
. | TRBJ1-6 | . | TRBV27 | CATKFIRQDNSPLHF | TGTGCCACCAAGTTCATTAGACAGGATAATTCACCCCTCCACTTT
. | TRBJ2-5 | . | TRBV27 | CASSPSRLKETQYF | TGTGCCAGCAGTCCCTCCCGACTGAAAGAGACCCAGTACTTC
. | TRBJ2-3 | TRBD2 | TRBV6-6 | CASSYLAGSTDTQYF | TGTGCCAGCAGTTACCTAGCGGGGAGCACAGATACGCAGTATTTT
. | TRBJ2-7 | TRBD2 | TRBV7-9 | CASSLEGGSGEQYF | TGTGCCAGCAGCCTAGAGGGCGGGAGTGGTGAGCAGTACTTC
. | TRBJ1-2 | . | TRBV7-2 | CASSSGGGYGYTF | TGTGCCAGCAGCTCCGGCGGGGGATACGGCTACACCTTC
. | TRBJ2-3 | . | TRBV27 | CASSPRQTGRRDTQYF | TGTGCCAGCAGTCCCCGCCAGACAGGAAGAAGAGATACGCAGTATTTT
. | TRBJ2-1 | . | TRBV4-2 | CASSQERSTPSGFF | TGTGCCAGCAGCCAAGAAAGGAGTACCCCTTCGGGGTTCTTC
few | TRBJ1-5 | . | TRBV2 | CASSAQVHSNQPQHF | TGTGCCAGCAGCGCACAGGTACATAGCAATCAGCCCCAGCATTTT
. | TRBJ2-7 | TRBD1 | TRBV11-2 | CASNSRDRGHEQYF | TGTGCCAGCAACTCCCGGGACAGGGGGCACGAGCAGTACTTC
. | TRBJ1-5 | TRBD1 | TRBV7-3 | CASSSGTGEPQHF | TGTGCCAGCAGCTCCGGGACAGGGGAGCCCCAGCATTTT
. | TRBJ2-2 | . | TRBV7-7 | CASSQGHYTGELFF | TGTGCCAGCAGCCAGGGACATTACACCGGGGAGCTGTTTTTT
. | TRBJ2-3 | . | TRBV5-1 | CASSLGGTDTQYF | TGCGCCAGCAGCTTAGGGGGCACAGATACGCAGTATTTT
. | TRBJ1-3 | . | TRBV4-2 | CASSPTGRGSGNTIYF | TGTGCCAGCAGCCCTACCGGCAGGGGCTCCGGAAACACCATATATTTT
. | TRBJ2-7 | . | TRBV14 | CASSQDLASYEQYF | TGTGCCAGCAGCCAAGATCTAGCATCTTACGAGCAGTACTTC
. | TRBJ2-4 | . | TRBV5-1 | CASSLEMGGGGIQYF | TGCGCCAGCAGCCTGGAGATGGGGGGAGGCGGCATTCAGTACTTC
once | TRBJ2-2 | TRBD1 | TRBV3-1/TRBV3-2 | CASSQVPGGRTGELFF | TGTGCCAGCAGCCAAGTACCAGGGGGTCGGACCGGGGAGCTGTTTTTT
few | TRBJ1-5 | . | TRBV9 | CASSAQGTAGQPQHF | TGTGCCAGCAGCGCGCAAGGGACTGCAGGCCAGCCCCAGCATTTT
. | TRBJ1-2 | . | TRBV3-1/TRBV3-2 | CASSQDGSLRDYGYTF | TGTGCCAGCAGCCAAGATGGCAGCCTCCGGGACTATGGCTACACCTTC
once | TRBJ2-7 | . | TRBV2 | CASNSFISYEQYF | TGTGCCAGCAACTCGTTTATCTCCTACGAGCAGTACTTC
few | TRBJ2-7 | TRBD1 | TRBV19 | CASSILGGNSYEQYF | TGTGCCAGTAGTATTCTAGGGGGCAACTCCTACGAGCAGTACTTC
. | TRBJ1-1 | . | TRBV7-9 | CASSLEGGYTEAFF | TGTGCCAGCAGCTTAGAGGGGGGGTACACTGAAGCTTTCTTT
once | TRBJ1-6 | . | TRBV7-8 | CASSSRDSGMSSYNSPLHF | TGTGCCAGCAGCTCTCGAGATTCCGGGATGAGCTCCTATAATTCACCCCTCCACTTT
. | TRBJ1-6 | . | TRBV5-4 | CASSLSGENSPLHF | TGTGCCAGCAGCTTGTCGGGGGAAAATTCACCCCTCCACTTT
. | TRBJ1-1 | . | TRBV27 | CASRRLSAGNTEAFF | TGTGCCAGCAGAAGACTGTCCGCCGGGAACACTGAAGCTTTCTTT
. | TRBJ1-3 | . | TRBV24-1 | CATSDSRGGGAGNTIYF | TGTGCCACCAGTGATTCCCGCGGCGGAGGCGCTGGAAACACCATATATTTT
. | TRBJ1-2 | . | TRBV6-2/TRBV6-3 | CASSYADSRNYGYTF | TGTGCCAGCAGTTACGCGGACAGCAGGAACTATGGCTACACCTTC
. | TRBJ2-5 | TRBD2 | TRBV19 | CASSMGLARTQYF | TGTGCCAGTAGTATGGGACTAGCTAGGACCCAGTACTTC
once | TRBJ2-5 | TRBD2 | TRBV5-1 | CASSLAGTSGQETQYF | TGCGCCAGCAGCCTGGCCGGGACTAGCGGCCAAGAGACCCAGTACTTC
. | TRBJ2-7 | TRBD2 | TRBV5-1 | CASSPSGGRVSYEQYF | TGCGCCAGCAGCCCCTCGGGGGGAAGGGTATCCTACGAGCAGTACTTC
once | TRBJ1-2 | TRBD1 | TRBV18 | CASSPGQGTYGYTF | TGTGCCAGCTCACCGGGACAGGGGACCTATGGCTACACCTTC
. | TRBJ2-7 | . | TRBV5-4 | CASSLPGVSSYEQYF | TGTGCCAGCAGCTTGCCGGGGGTGAGCTCCTACGAGCAGTACTTC
. | TRBJ1-4 | . | TRBV6-6 | CASSRPGSKSEKLFF | TGTGCCAGCAGTCGCCCCGGGAGCAAGAGCGAAAAACTGTTTTTT
once | TRBJ2-5 | TRBD2 | TRBV3-1/TRBV3-2 | CASSQDLAGGGETQYF | TGTGCCAGCAGCCAAGACCTAGCGGGAGGTGGTGAGACCCAGTACTTC
. | TRBJ1-6 | . | TRBV4-2 | CASSQERGSTLHF | TGTGCCAGCAGCCAAGAGCGGGGTAGTACCCTCCACTTT
. | TRBJ1-2 | . | TRBV6-1 | CASSEVTRDYYGYTF | TGTGCCAGCAGTGAAGTGACGAGGGATTACTATGGCTACACCTTC
. | TRBJ2-1 | . | TRBV5-1 | CASSLAATANNEQFF | TGCGCCAGCAGCTTGGCCGCGACAGCTAACAATGAGCAGTTCTTC
. | TRBJ1-2 | . | TRBV3-1/TRBV3-2 | CASSHRDIHPPTGYTF | TGTGCCAGCAGCCACCGGGACATACACCCCCCGACGGGCTACACCTTC
. | TRBJ1-1 | . | TRBV6-2/TRBV6-3 | CASSDGDTEAFF | TGTGCCAGCAGTGACGGGGACACTGAAGCTTTCTTT
. | TRBJ1-5 | TRBD1 | TRBV5-4 | CASSVRGGTGGNQPQHF | TGTGCCAGCAGCGTCCGAGGAGGGACAGGGGGTAATCAGCCCCAGCATTTT
. | TRBJ1-1 | . | TRBV6-5 | CASSLDSLATEAFF | TGTGCCAGCAGTTTAGACAGCCTCGCCACTGAAGCTTTCTTT
. | TRBJ2-3 | TRBD2 | TRBV5-1 | CASSPGLAGGTDTQYF | TGCGCCAGCAGCCCGGGACTAGCGGGAGGGACAGATACGCAGTATTTT
. | TRBJ2-7 | . | TRBV5-8 | CASRPAGTPNSYEQYF | TGTGCCAGCAGACCCGCCGGGACACCGAACTCCTACGAGCAGTACTTC
. | TRBJ2-7 | TRBD2 | TRBV3-1/TRBV3-2 | CASSQDLVAGVDYEQYF | TGTGCCAGCAGCCAAGATTTGGTAGCGGGAGTAGACTACGAGCAGTACTTC
. | TRBJ2-7 | TRBD2 | TRBV7-9 | CASGGSYEQYF | TGTGCCTCGGGGGGATCCTACGAGCAGTACTTC
. | TRBJ2-2 | . | TRBV5-6 | CESGVGELFF | TGCGAGTCCGGTGTCGGGGAGCTGTTTTTT
once | TRBJ2-3 | TRBD2 | TRBV7-2 | CASSLLAGLRTDTQYF | TGTGCCAGCAGCTTATTAGCGGGGCTTCGCACAGATACGCAGTATTTT
. | TRBJ1-2 | TRBD1 | TRBV5-5 | CASSLRVVDRGTGNYGYTF | TGTGCCAGCAGCTTGCGAGTTGTGGACAGGGGCACGGGTAACTATGGCTACACCTTC
. | TRBJ1-1 | . | TRBV4-3 | CASSPEDRLMNTEAFF | TGCGCCAGCAGCCCCGAGGACAGACTCATGAACACTGAAGCTTTCTTT
. | TRBJ1-5 | . | TRBV6-5 | CASSYSDYTQPQHF | TGTGCCAGCAGTTACTCTGACTATACTCAGCCCCAGCATTTT
once | TRBJ2-7 | TRBD2 | TRBV5-6 | CASSLGLAGVSSYEQYF | TGTGCCAGCAGCTTGGGACTAGCGGGAGTTTCTAGCTACGAGCAGTACTTC
. | TRBJ2-5 | TRBD2 | TRBV10-3 | CAISGRLAGQETQYF | TGTGCCATCAGTGGTAGGCTAGCGGGCCAAGAGACCCAGTACTTC